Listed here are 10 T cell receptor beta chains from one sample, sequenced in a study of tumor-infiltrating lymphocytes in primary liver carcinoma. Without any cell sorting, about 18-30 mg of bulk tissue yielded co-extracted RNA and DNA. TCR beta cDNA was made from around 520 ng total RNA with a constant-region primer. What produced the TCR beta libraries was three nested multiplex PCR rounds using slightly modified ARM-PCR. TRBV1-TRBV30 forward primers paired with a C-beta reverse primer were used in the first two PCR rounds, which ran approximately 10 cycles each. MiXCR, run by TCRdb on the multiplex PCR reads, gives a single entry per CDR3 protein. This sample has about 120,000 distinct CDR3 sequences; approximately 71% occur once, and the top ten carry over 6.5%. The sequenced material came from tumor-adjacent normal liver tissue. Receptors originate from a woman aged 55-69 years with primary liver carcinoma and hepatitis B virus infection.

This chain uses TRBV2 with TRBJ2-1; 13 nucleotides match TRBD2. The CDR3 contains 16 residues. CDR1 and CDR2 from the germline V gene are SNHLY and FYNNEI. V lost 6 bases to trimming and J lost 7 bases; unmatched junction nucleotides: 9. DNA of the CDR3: TGTGCCAGCAGGGGACTAGCGGGATCAAGAGGTAATGAGCAGTTCTTC. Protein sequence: CASRGLAGSRGNEQFF.

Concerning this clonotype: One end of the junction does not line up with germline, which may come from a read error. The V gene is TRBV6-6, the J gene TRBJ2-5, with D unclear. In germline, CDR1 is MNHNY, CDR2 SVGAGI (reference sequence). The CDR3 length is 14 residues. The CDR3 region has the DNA TGTGCCAGCAGTTACTGCGGAATCCAAGAGACCCAGTATTTC. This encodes CASSYCGIQETQYF.

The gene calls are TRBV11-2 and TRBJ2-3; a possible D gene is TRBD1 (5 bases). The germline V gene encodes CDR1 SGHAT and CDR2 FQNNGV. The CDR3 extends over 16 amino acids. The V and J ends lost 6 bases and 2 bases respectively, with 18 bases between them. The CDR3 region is CASSLTGQAITDTQYF. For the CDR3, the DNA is TGTGCCAGCAGTTTAACCGGACAAGCGATCACAGATACGCAGTATTTT.

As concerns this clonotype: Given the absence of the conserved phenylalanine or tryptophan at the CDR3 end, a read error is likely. DNA for the CDR3: TGCGCCAGCAACCAAGATTCGGCAGGGTACTTTGAGCAGTTCCTC. This codes for CASNQDSAGYFEQFL. The genes are TRBV4-1 and TRBJ2-1; D might be TRBD1 (5 bases). CDR1 MGHRA and CDR2 YSYEKL come from the germline V gene. There are 15 residues in the CDR3.

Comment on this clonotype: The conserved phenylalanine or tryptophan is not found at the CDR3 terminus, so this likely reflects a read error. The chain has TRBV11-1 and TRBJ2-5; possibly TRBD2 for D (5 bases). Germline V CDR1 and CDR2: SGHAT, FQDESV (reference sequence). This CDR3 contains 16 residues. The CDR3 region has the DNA TGTGTCAGCAGCTTAGAACCGGGGTACCTAGGGGAGACCCAGTACATC. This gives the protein CVSSLEPGYLGETQYI.

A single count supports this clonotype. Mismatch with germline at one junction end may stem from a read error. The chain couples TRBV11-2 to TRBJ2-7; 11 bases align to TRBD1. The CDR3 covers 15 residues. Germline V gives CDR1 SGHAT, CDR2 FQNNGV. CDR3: CASSHAGQGAREQHF. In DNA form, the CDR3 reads TGTGCTAGCAGCCACGCCGGACAGGGGGCACGAGAGCAGCACTTC.

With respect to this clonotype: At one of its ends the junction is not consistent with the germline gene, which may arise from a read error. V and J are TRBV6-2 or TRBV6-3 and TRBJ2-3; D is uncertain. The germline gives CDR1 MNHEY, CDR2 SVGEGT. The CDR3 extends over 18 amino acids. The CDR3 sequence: CAGSYSLSAGVRTDTQYF. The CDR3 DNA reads TGTGCCGGCAGTTACTCGCTGTCGGCTGGAGTGCGGACAGATACGCAGTATTTT.

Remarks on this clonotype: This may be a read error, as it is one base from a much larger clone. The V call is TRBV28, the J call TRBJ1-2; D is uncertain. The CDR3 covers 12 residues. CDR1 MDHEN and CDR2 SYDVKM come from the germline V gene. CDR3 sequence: CASSLWVGGCTF. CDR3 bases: TGTGCCAGCAGTTTATGGGTGGGAGGCTGCACCTTC.

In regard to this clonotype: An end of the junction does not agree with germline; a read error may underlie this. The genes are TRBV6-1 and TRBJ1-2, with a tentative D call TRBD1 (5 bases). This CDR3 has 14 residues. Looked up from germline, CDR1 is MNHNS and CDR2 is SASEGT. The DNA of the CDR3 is TGTGTCAGCAGATTACTCGGGACGGACTATGGCTACACTTTC. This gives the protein CVSRLLGTDYGYTF.

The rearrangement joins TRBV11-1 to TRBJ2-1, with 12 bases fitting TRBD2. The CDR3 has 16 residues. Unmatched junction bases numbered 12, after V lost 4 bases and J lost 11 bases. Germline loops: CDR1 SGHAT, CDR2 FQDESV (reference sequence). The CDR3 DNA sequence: TGTGCCAGCAGCTCAAGGACTAGCGGGGAGAACAGCAAGCAGTTCTTC. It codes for CASSSRTSGENSKQFF.